Following are 20 T cell receptor beta chains from one sample sequenced in a study of blood T cells in healthy people across ages. Primers used in a second PCR of roughly 6 to 12 cycles were a sample-barcoded 5' primer and a J-beta primer mix. Each CDR3 protein is one row after TCRdb ran MiXCR on the 5' RACE reads. The table includes 1,500,000 or so distinct CDR3 sequences, less than 45% detected once. Source material: blood. Source of these receptors: a woman aged 18-29 years in good health.

V is TRBV7-2 and J is TRBJ2-3; D is perhaps TRBD1 (6 bases). The CDR3 sequence is 16 residues long. Trimming cost V 1 base and J 0 bases, with 11 bases left between them. Germline V gene lookup returns CDR1 SGHTA and CDR2 FQGNSA. The CDR3 loop is CASSLGGTYSTDTQYF. The CDR3 DNA is TGTGCCAGCAGCTTAGGTGGGACATACAGCACAGATACGCAGTATTTT.

The chain employs TRBV6-6 and TRBJ1-1; the D is unclear. The CDR3 extends over 13 amino acids. Trimming took off 5 bases at V and 4 bases at J, with 11 bases between the two ends. Germline lookup yields CDR1 MNHNY and CDR2 SVGAGI (reference sequence). DNA of the CDR3: TGTGCCAGCAGTCAAGATACTACCACTGAAGCTTTCTTT. Translating gives CASSQDTTTEAFF.

The chain has TRBV21-1 and TRBJ1-2; the DNA was not compared with TRBD1, the D call given in the table. TRBV21-1 is shown as a pseudogene. The CDR3 extends over 15 amino acids. The CDR3 nucleotides read TGTGCCAGCAGCCCCCCCGCGGGACAGGGTTATGGCTACACCTTC. Translating gives CASSPPAGQGYGYTF.

In this sample, this clonotype turned up a few times. The J gene is TRBJ2-3, the V gene TRBV7-3; D is unclear. The germline CDR1 and CDR2 sequences are SGHTA and FQGTGA. The CDR3 contains 14 residues. V lost 1 base, J lost 6 bases, and 11 bases lay in between. The DNA for the CDR3 is TGTGCCAGCAGCTTAAGGGCCGGGTTCGATACGCAGTATTTT. Translated, it gives CASSLRAGFDTQYF.

This chain connects TRBV29-1 to TRBJ1-2; D is possibly TRBD1 (5 bases). Germline values: CDR1 SQVTM, CDR2 ANQGSEA. V lost 0 bases, J lost 4 bases, and 15 bases lay in between. This CDR3 is built from 15 residues. The CDR3 DNA is TGCAGCGTTGAAGAGATCGGGGGAAAGGTCTATGGCTACACCTTC. Translated: CSVEEIGGKVYGYTF. Combining the CDR3 with reference TRBV29-1 and TRBJ1-2 gives the whole variable domain SAVISQKPSRDICQRGTSLTIQCQVDSQVTMMFWYRQQPGQSLTLIATANQGSEATYESGFVIDKFPISRPNLTFSTLTVSNMSPEDSSIYLCSVEEIGGKVYGYTFGSGTRLTVV.

This sequence joins TRBV19 and TRBJ2-7; 7 nucleotides align to TRBD1. V lost 2 bases, J lost 2 bases, and 3 bases stayed unmatched. Germline CDR1 is LNHDA and CDR2 is SQIVND (reference sequence). The CDR3 length is 14 residues. CDR3 loop: CASSISQGAYEQYF. CDR3 coding DNA: TGTGCCAGTAGTATATCCCAGGGGGCCTACGAGCAGTACTTC. Complete variable domain (other parts from reference TRBV19 and TRBJ2-7): DGGITQSPKYLFRKEGQNVTLSCEQNLNHDAMYWYRQDPGQGLRLIYYSQIVNDFQKGDIAEGYSVSREKKESFPLTVTSAQKNPTAFYLCASSISQGAYEQYFGPGTRLTVT.

Concerning this clonotype itself: One end of the junction varies from germline; a read error may be responsible. V gene TRBV11-2 combines with J gene TRBJ2-3; TRBD2 matches 12 bases. The CDR3 totals 18 residues. CDR1 and CDR2 from the germline V gene are SGHAT and FQNNGV. DNA of the CDR3: TGTGCCAGCAGCTTTCCCTCTAGCGGGGGGGCAATCACACATACGCAGTATTTT. Translation: CASSFPSSGGAITHTQYF.

This clonotype was seen more than once but under ten times. This chain links TRBV7-9 with TRBJ1-2; D unclear. V was trimmed by 1 base and J by 6 bases, leaving 6 bases between them. CDR3 size: 12 residues. CDR1 is SEHNR and CDR2 is FQNEAQ in the germline V gene (reference sequence). CDR3 sequence reads: CASSLEVHGYTF. The CDR3 nucleotides are TGTGCCAGCAGCTTAGAGGTGCATGGCTACACCTTC.

The chain carries TRBV9 and TRBJ2-1, with unresolved D. The CDR3 runs 14 residues. CDR1 and CDR2 (germline): SGDLS, YYNGEE. Trimming stripped 0 bases from V and 5 bases from J, with 9 bases between. The CDR3 loop is CASSVAVANNEQFF. Written as DNA, the CDR3 is TGTGCCAGCAGCGTAGCGGTAGCCAACAATGAGCAGTTCTTC.

This clonotype appeared a few times. This chain joins TRBV10-3 and TRBJ2-2; a weak D match, TRBD2 (6 bases). CDR1 is ENHRY, CDR2 SYGVKD, per germline. The CDR3 runs 15 residues. V lost 6 bases and J lost 4, with 15 bases in between. For the CDR3, the DNA is TGTGCCATCAGGGGAGCTCCCGGGAGCACCGGGGAGCTGTTTTTT. It codes for CAIRGAPGSTGELFF.

This clonotype appeared a few times. This chain links TRBV20-1 with TRBJ1-5, with a tentative D call TRBD1 (6 bases). V dropped 0 bases and J dropped 6 bases, with 18 bases sitting between them. The germline V gene has CDR1 DFQATT and CDR2 SNEGSKA (reference sequence). The CDR3 consists of 16 residues. CDR3 nucleotides: TGCAGTGCTAGAGATCTGGACAGAGGACTTAGTCAGCCCCAGCATTTT. Protein sequence: CSARDLDRGLSQPQHF.

The chain combines TRBV6-5 with TRBJ2-2, with 12 bases fitting TRBD1. The junction had 5 bases not matched to a gene; V was cut back by 7 bases and J by 5 bases. The CDR3 loop spans 15 amino acids. CDR1 is MNHEY, CDR2 SVGAGI, per germline. The CDR3 protein is CASTWDRGRTGELFF. In nucleotides, the CDR3 is TGTGCCAGCACCTGGGACAGGGGGCGAACCGGGGAGCTGTTTTTT.

This chain uses TRBV10-3 with TRBJ1-1, with D unresolved. With 7 bases removed from V and 0 bases from J, the gap between germline ends came to 9 bases. Germline lookup yields CDR1 ENHRY and CDR2 SYGVKD. The CDR3 spans 13 residues. As DNA, the CDR3 is TGTGCCATCAAAGGGAGCCTGAACACTGAAGCTTTCTTT. Amino acid sequence: CAIKGSLNTEAFF.

The J gene is TRBJ2-5, the V gene TRBV3-1; 9 nucleotides line up with TRBD2. The DNA matches TRBJ2-1 better at its end, which makes the J call doubtful. This CDR3 is 17 amino acids long. Germline CDR1 is LGHDT and CDR2 is YNNKEL (reference sequence). In DNA form, the CDR3 reads TGTGCCAGCAGCCAAGAGGGAGCGGGGGGCCACCAAGAGACCCAGTTCTTC. Translating gives CASSQEGAGGHQETQFF.

This chain joins TRBV7-9 and TRBJ2-1; TRBD2 matches at 8 bases. The V gene end was trimmed by 4 bases and the J gene end by 5 bases; junction bases not matched to a gene: 7. Looked up from germline, CDR1 is SEHNR and CDR2 is FQNEAQ (reference sequence). The CDR3 covers 15 residues. The CDR3 reads CASSSPGLENNEQFF. For the CDR3, the DNA is TGTGCCAGCAGCTCCCCGGGACTAGAAAACAATGAGCAGTTCTTC.

V and J are TRBV12-3 or TRBV12-4 and TRBJ2-3, with no clear D. This CDR3 has 15 residues. Trimming took 3 bases from V and 2 from J, leaving 12 bases between them. The CDR3 region is CASSFVAPSTDTQYF. CDR3 DNA sequence: TGTGCCAGCAGTTTCGTTGCGCCATCCACAGATACGCAGTATTTT.

This clonotype was picked up a small number of times. This chain joins TRBV4-1 and TRBJ1-5; D is ambiguous. Trimming cost V 4 bases and J 5 bases, with 12 bases left between them. Looked up from germline, CDR1 is MGHRA and CDR2 is YSYEKL. This CDR3 contains 14 residues. The CDR3 DNA reads TGCGCCAGCAGCCTGGAATTTGGGGATCAGCCCCAGCATTTT. Amino acid sequence: CASSLEFGDQPQHF.

This clonotype was counted only a few times. This chain connects TRBV6-5 to TRBJ2-2; unclear D gene. The CDR3 length is 12 residues. The germline gives CDR1 MNHEY, CDR2 SVGAGI. V was trimmed by 2 bases and J by 3 bases, leaving 1 base between them. CDR3 bases: TGTGCCAGCAGTTACCACACCGGGGAGCTGTTTTTT. Translated, it gives CASSYHTGELFF.

The rearrangement links TRBV20-1 to TRBJ2-1; 7 bases fit TRBD1. There are 13 residues in the CDR3. CDR1 is DFQATT and CDR2 is SNEGSKA in the germline V gene (reference sequence). V trimming: 3 bases; J trimming: 5 bases; junction bases outside the gene matches: 4. The CDR3 DNA reads TGCAGTGCTAGGAGGGGGCCAGACAATGAGCAGTTCTTC. As protein: CSARRGPDNEQFF.

The chain joins TRBV7-9 to TRBJ1-2; D remains unclear. The CDR3 has 14 residues. With 6 bases removed from V and 4 bases from J, the gap between germline ends came to 15 bases. CDR1 and CDR2 (germline): SEHNR, FQNEAQ (reference sequence). CDR3 loop: CASSSNPGSYGYTF. The CDR3 DNA follows: TGTGCCAGCAGTTCGAACCCGGGATCCTATGGCTACACCTTC.